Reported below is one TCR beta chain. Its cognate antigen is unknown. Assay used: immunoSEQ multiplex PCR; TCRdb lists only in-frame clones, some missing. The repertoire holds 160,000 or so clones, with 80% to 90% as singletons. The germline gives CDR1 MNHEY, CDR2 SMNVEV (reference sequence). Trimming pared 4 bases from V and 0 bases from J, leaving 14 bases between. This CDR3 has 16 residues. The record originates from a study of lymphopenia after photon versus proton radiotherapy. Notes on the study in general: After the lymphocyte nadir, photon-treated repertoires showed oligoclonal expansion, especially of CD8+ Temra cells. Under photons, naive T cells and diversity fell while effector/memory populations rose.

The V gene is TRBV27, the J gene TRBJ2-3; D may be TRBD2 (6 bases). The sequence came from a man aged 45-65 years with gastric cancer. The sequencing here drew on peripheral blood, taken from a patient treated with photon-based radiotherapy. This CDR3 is CASSSFSGASTDTQYF. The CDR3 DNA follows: TGTGCCAGCAGTTCCTTTAGCGGTGCTAGCACAGATACGCAGTATTTT.